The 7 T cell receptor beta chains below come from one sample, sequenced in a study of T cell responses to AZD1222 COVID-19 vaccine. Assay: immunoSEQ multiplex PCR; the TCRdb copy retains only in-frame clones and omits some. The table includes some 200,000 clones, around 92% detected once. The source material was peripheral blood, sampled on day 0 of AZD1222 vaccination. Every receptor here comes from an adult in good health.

The CDR3 region has the DNA TGTGCTTGCGAGGACACACCTAATCAGCCCCAGCATTTT. This sequence encodes CACEDTPNQPQHF. The rearrangement links TRBV7-9 to TRBJ1-5; a possible D gene is TRBD1 (5 bases). The CDR3 totals 13 residues. The germline gives CDR1 SEHNR, CDR2 FQNEAQ (reference sequence). Combining the CDR3 with reference TRBV7-9 and TRBJ1-5 gives the whole variable domain DTGVSQNPRHKITKRGQNVTFRCDPISEHNRLYWYRQTLGQGPEFLTYFQNEAQLEKSRLLSDRFSAERPKGSFSTLEIQRTEQGDSAMYLCACEDTPNQPQHFGDGTRLSIL.

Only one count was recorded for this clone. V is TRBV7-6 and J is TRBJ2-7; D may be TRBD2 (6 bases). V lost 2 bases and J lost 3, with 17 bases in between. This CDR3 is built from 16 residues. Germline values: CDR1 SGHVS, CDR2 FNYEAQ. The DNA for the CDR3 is TGTGCCAGCAGCTTACACGGGGCGGGACCAGACTACGAGCAGTACTTC. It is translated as CASSLHGAGPDYEQYF.

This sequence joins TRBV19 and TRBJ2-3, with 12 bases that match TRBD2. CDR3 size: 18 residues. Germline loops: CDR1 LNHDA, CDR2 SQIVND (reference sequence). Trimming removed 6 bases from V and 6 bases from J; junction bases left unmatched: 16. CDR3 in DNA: TGTGCCAGTAGAGGGATGCCGGCTAGCGGGGGGGCTATGGATACGCAGTATTTT. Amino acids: CASRGMPASGGAMDTQYF.

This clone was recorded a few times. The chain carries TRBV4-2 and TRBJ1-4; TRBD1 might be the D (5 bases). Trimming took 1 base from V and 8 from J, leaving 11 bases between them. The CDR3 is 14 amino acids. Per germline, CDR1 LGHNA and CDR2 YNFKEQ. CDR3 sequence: CASSQVGRQEKLFF. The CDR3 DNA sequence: TGTGCCAGCAGCCAAGTGGGCCGACAGGAAAAACTGTTTTTT.

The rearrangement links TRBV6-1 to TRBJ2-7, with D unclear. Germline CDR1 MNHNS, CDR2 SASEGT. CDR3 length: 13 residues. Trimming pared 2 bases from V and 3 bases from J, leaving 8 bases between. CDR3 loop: CASSELQDYEQYF. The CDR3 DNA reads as TGTGCCAGCAGTGAACTTCAGGACTACGAGCAGTACTTC.

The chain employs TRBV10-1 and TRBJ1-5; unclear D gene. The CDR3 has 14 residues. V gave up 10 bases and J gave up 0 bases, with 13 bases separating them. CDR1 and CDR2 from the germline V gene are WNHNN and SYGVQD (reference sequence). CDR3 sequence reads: CATPPDLSNQPQHF. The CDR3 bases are TGCGCCACCCCCCCCGACCTTAGCAATCAGCCCCAGCATTTT.

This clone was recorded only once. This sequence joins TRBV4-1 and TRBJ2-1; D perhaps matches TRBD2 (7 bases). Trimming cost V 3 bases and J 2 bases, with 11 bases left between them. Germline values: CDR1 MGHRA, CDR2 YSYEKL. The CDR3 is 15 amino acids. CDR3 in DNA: TGCGCCAGCAGCCAGCGCGGGGGCCCCTACAATGAGCAGTTCTTC. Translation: CASSQRGGPYNEQFF.